This TCR beta chain appears in the sequencing data of a study of molecular identifiers for immune sequencing clone quantification. The bulk TCR libraries were made with methods described before and with listed TCR primers. From the PCR reads, TCRdb called clonotypes with MiXCR, one entry per CDR3 protein. The sample holds approximately 670,000 distinct CDR3 sequences; just under 20% are singletons and the top ten take 0.85%. Worth noting for this clonotype: Its specificity is unknown.

CDR3 length: 16 amino acids. V was trimmed by 2 bases and J by 9 bases, leaving 17 bases between them. Germline CDR1 and CDR2: MDHEN and SYDVKM. General study points: A single cell's spiked Jurkat TCR RNA was reportedly detectable among one million naive cells. More than 97% of effector molecules, versus under 1% of naive-cell molecules, belonged to clones above 20 RNA copies.

Libraries from naive CD8 cells were generated from roughly 18,000 to 920,000 sorted cells (with 10%, 30% or 50% RNA). Sequenced: naive CD8+ T cells from blood, with Jurkat cell RNA spiked in. Subset reported: FACS-sorted CD8+CD4-CCR7+CD45RA+ naive T cells. The J gene is TRBJ1-6, the V gene TRBV28, with a tentative D call TRBD1 (5 bases). The TCR comes from a human donor in good health. Some libraries in this study had Jurkat cell RNA spiked in. The CDR3 spells CASSLPTESISSPLHF. The CDR3 DNA is TGTGCCAGCAGTTTACCGACAGAGAGTATCTCTTCACCCCTCCACTTT.